This T cell receptor (beta chain) was found in a study of shared clonotypes between healthy human individuals. As for the study in general: Donors had three CD4 naive, three CD4 memory, two CD8 naive and one CD8 memory plate apiece.

CD45RO-negative, CCR7-positively selected cells formed the naive CD8 fraction, excluding terminally differentiated effector memory CD45RA+ cells. The protocol was immunoSEQ multiplex PCR, while the TCRdb copy is restricted to in-frame clones and leaves out a portion. The sample has 550,000 to 750,000 clones, 90% to 95% seen once. Broader study findings: Shared clonotypes across all four donors exceeded non-shared ones in generation probability. Even with large depth, rarefaction showed that sorted-subset sequencing was incomplete. Deeper or shallower sequencing was expected to change how clonotypes are shared among donors.

Germline CDR1 is SQVTM and CDR2 is ANQGSEA. V lost 6 bases and J lost 0; bases outside the gene matches: 2. The CDR3 loop spans 13 amino acids. With respect to this clone: Its antigen is undetermined.

Sequenced sample: naive CD8+ T cells sorted from blood. The rearrangement uses TRBV29-1 and TRBJ1-1; 9 bases line up with TRBD1. This TCR was sampled from a man between 25 and 39 years old in good health. DNA for the CDR3: TGCAGCGTGGGACAGGGACTGAACACTGAAGCTTTCTTT. It yields the protein CSVGQGLNTEAFF. Drawing the rest from reference TRBV29-1 and TRBJ1-1, the complete variable domain is SAVISQKPSRDICQRGTSLTIQCQVDSQVTMMFWYRQQPGQSLTLIATANQGSEATYESGFVIDKFPISRPNLTFSTLTVSNMSPEDSSIYLCSVGQGLNTEAFFGQGTRLTVV.